Listed here is a single T cell receptor (beta chain). The data derive from a study of blood T cell repertoires in COVID-19. Study as a whole: Whether acute or convalescent, the COVID-19 samples came from the United States, Italy and Spain. From T cells, B-cell-depleted T cells, or PBMCs came the material, which was cDNA or gDNA.

Germline V gives CDR1 SGHRS, CDR2 YFSETQ. The CDR3 contains 15 residues. The ends were cut back, 3 bases at V and 7 bases at J, with 14 bases in the middle. In the source study's methods: The assay estimated nucleated cells by amplifying reference gene primers. Assay used: immunoSEQ multiplex PCR; TCRdb lists only in-frame clones, some missing. The DNA gave D and trimming, while V, J and clone size come from that table. The sample consists of more than 150,000 clones, roughly 78% of them appearing once. Material: peripheral blood. V gene TRBV5-1 combines with J gene TRBJ1-6; D gene ambiguous. The sequence came from an elderly woman with active or convalescent COVID-19. CDR3 DNA sequence: TGCGCCAGCAGCTCCGGGGATGCCCTCAATTCACCCCTCCACTTT. Translation: CASSSGDALNSPLHF.